A single sample is the source of the 3 T cell receptor beta chains below, sequenced in a study of blood T cell repertoires in COVID-19. Profiled with immunoSEQ multiplex PCR; TCRdb holds only in-frame clones, not every one. This table holds under 200,000 clones, roughly 87% found once. Sequences were obtained from PBMCs or T cells enriched from blood (not recorded which). The receptors come from a woman in her forties or fifties who had recovered from COVID-19.

V usage is TRBV6-9 and J usage is TRBJ2-1, with D maybe TRBD1 (6 bases). CDR3 length: 14 amino acids. The V end lost 3 bases, the J end lost 7 bases, and 13 bases lay between the germline ends. Germline CDR1 reads MNHGY; CDR2 reads SVAAGI. In DNA form, the CDR3 reads TGTGCCAGCAGTTACGTCGCCGGACAGAATGAGCAGTTCTTC. Translating it yields CASSYVAGQNEQFF.

CDR3 DNA: TGTGCCAGCAGCGTTAAACTCTGGGCGACCACAGATACGCAGTATTTT. This translates into CASSVKLWATTDTQYF. This chain links TRBV9 with TRBJ2-3, with no clear D. This CDR3 comprises 16 residues. The ends were cut back, 2 bases at V and 2 bases at J, with 15 bases in the middle. Germline CDR1 and CDR2: SGDLS and YYNGEE.

The chain has TRBV12-5 and TRBJ2-3; D remains unclear. V was trimmed by 2 bases and J by 3 bases, leaving 3 bases between them. The CDR3 is 12 amino acids. Germline lookup yields CDR1 LGHNT and CDR2 FRNRAP. The CDR3 coding sequence is TGTGCTAGTGGTTTGCTTACAGATACGCAGTATTTT. Translation: CASGLLTDTQYF.